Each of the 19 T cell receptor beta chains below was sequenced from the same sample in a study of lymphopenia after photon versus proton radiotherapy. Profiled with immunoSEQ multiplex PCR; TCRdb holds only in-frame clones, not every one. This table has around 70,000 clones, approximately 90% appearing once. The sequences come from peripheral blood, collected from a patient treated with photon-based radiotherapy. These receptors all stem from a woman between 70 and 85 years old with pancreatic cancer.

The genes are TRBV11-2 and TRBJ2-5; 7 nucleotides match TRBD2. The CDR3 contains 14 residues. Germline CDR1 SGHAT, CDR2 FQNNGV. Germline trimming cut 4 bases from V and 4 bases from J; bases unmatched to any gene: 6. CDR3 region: CASSYEIAGETQYF. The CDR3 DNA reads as TGTGCCAGCAGCTATGAAATAGCGGGAGAGACCCAGTACTTC.

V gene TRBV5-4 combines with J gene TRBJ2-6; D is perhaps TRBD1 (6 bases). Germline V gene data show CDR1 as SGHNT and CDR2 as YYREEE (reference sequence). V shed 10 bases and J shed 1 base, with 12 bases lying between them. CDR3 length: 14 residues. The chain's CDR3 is CAEGDISGANVLTF. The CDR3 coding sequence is TGTGCCGAAGGGGACATATCTGGGGCCAACGTCCTGACTTTC. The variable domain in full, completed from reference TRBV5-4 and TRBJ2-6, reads ETGVTQSPTHLIKTRGQQVTLRCSSQSGHNTVSWYQQALGQGPQFIFQYYREEENGRGNFPPRFSGLQFPNYSSELNVNALELDDSALYLCAEGDISGANVLTFGAGSRLTVL.

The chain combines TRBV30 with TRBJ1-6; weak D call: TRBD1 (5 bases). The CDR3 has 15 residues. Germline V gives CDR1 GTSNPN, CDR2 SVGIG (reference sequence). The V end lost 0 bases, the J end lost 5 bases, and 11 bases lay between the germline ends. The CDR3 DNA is TGTGCCTGGAGTGTGTGGGGGACCAATAATTCACCCCTCCACTTT. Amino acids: CAWSVWGTNNSPLHF.

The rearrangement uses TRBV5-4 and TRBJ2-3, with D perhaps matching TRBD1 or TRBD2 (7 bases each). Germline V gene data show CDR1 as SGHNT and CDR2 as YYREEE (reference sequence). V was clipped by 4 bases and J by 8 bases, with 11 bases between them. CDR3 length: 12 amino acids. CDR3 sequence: CASSPRGGTQYF. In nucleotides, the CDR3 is TGTGCCAGCAGCCCCAGGGGGGGTACGCAGTATTTT.

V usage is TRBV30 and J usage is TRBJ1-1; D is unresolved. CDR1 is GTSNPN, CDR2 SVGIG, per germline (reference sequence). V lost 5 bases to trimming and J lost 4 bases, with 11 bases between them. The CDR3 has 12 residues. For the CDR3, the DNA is TGTGCCTGGGGAAAGGGATCCACTGAAGCTTTCTTT. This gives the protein CAWGKGSTEAFF.

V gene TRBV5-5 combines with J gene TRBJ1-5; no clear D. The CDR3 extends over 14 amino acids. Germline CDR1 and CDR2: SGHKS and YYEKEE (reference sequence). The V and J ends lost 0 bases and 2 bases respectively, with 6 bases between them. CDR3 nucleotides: TGTGCCAGCAGCTTGGAACAGCGCAATCAGCCCCAGCATTTT. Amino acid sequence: CASSLEQRNQPQHF.

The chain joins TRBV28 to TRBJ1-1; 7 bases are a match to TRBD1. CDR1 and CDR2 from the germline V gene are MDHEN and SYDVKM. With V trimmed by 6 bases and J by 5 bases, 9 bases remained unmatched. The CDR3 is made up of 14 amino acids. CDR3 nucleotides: TGTGCCAGCAGCACATACAGGGGAGGTACTGAAGCTTTCTTT. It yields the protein CASSTYRGGTEAFF.

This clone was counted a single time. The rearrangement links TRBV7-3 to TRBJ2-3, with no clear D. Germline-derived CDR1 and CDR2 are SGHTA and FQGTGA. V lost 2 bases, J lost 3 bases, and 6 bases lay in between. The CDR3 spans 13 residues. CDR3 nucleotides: TGTGCCAGCAGCTTACAAGTGACAGATACGCAGTATTTT. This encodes CASSLQVTDTQYF.

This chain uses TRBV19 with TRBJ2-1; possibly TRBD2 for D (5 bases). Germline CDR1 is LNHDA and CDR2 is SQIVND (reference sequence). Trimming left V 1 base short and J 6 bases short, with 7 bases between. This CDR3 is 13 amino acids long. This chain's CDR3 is CASSIGTSNEQFF. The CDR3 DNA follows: TGTGCCAGTAGTATAGGGACTTCCAATGAGCAGTTCTTC. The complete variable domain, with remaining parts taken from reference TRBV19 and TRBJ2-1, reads DGGITQSPKYLFRKEGQNVTLSCEQNLNHDAMYWYRQDPGQGLRLIYYSQIVNDFQKGDIAEGYSVSREKKESFPLTVTSAQKNPTAFYLCASSIGTSNEQFFGPGTRLTVL.

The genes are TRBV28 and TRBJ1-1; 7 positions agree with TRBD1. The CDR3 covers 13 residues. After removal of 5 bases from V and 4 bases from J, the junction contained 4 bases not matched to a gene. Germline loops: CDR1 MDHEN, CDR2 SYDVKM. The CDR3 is CASSTQGGTEAFF. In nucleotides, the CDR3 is TGTGCCAGCAGTACCCAGGGGGGCACTGAAGCTTTCTTT.

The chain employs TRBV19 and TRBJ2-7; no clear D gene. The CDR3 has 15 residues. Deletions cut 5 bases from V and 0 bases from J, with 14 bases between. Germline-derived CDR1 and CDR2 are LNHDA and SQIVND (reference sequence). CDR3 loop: CASSPRLGRSYEQYF. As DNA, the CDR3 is TGTGCCAGTAGTCCACGGCTAGGGCGCTCCTACGAGCAGTACTTC.

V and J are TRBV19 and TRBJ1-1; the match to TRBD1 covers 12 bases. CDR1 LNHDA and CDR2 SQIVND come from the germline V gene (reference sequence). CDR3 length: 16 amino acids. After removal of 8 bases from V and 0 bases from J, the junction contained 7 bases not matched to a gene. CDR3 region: CASDPGQGALNTEAFF. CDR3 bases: TGTGCCAGTGATCCGGGACAGGGGGCCTTGAACACTGAAGCTTTCTTT. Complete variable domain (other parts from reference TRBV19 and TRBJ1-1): DGGITQSPKYLFRKEGQNVTLSCEQNLNHDAMYWYRQDPGQGLRLIYYSQIVNDFQKGDIAEGYSVSREKKESFPLTVTSAQKNPTAFYLCASDPGQGALNTEAFFGQGTRLTVV.

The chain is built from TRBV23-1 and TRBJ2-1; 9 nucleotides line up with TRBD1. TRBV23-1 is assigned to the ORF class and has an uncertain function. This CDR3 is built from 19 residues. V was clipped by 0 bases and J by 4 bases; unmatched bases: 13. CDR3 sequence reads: CASSQSIHRGPGGYNEQFF. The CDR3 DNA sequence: TGCGCCAGCAGTCAATCGATCCACAGGGGGCCGGGAGGATACAATGAGCAGTTCTTC.

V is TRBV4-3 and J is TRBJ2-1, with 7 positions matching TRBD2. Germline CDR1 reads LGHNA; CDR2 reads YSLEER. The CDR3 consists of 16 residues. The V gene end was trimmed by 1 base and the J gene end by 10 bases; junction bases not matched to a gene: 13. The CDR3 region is CASSQGAGAGFGEQFF. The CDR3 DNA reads TGCGCCAGCAGCCAAGGGGCGGGAGCCGGATTTGGAGAGCAGTTCTTC.

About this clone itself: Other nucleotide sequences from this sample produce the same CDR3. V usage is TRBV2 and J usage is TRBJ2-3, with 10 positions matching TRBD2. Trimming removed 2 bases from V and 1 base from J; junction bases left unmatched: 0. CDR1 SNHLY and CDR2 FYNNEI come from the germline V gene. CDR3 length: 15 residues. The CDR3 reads CASSELAGGTDTQYF. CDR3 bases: TGTGCCAGCAGTGAACTAGCGGGGGGCACAGATACGCAGTATTTT.

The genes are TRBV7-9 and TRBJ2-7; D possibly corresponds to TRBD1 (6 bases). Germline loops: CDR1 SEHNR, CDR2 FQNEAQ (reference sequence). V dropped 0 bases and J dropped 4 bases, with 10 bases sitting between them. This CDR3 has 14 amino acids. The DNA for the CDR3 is TGTGCCAGCAGCTTAGCGGGGACATTTTACGAGCAGTACTTC. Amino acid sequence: CASSLAGTFYEQYF.

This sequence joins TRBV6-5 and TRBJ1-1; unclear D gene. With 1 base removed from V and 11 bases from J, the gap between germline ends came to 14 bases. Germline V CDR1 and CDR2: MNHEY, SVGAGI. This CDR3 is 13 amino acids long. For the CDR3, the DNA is TGTGCCAGCAGTTACTACGTCGCGGGTAGGGCTTTCTTT. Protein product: CASSYYVAGRAFF.

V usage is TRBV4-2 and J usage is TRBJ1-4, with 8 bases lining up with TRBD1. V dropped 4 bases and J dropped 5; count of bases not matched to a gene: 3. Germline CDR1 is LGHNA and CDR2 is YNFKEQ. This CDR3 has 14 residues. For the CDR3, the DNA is TGTGCCAGCAGCCTCGGGACAGGAAATGAAAAACTGTTTTTT. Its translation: CASSLGTGNEKLFF.

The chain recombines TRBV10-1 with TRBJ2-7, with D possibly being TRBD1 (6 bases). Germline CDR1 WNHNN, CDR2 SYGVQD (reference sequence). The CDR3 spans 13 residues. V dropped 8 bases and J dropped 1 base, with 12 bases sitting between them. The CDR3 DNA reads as TGCGCCAGCGTCCGGGACATATCCTACGAGCAGTACTTC. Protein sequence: CASVRDISYEQYF.